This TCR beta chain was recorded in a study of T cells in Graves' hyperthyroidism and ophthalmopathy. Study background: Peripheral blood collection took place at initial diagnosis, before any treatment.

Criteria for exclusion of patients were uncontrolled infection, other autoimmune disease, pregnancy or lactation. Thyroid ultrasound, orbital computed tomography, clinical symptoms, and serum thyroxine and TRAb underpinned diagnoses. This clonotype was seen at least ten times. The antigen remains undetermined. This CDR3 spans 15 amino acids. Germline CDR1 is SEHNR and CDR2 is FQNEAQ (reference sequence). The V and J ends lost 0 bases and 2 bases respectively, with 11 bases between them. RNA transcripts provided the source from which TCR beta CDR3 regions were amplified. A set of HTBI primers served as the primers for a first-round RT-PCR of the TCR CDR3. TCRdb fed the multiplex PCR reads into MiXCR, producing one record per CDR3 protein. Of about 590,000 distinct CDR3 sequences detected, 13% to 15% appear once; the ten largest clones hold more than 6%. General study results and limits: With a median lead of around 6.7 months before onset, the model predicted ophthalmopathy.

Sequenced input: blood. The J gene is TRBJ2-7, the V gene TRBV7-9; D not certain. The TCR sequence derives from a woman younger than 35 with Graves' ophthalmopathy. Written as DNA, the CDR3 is TGTGCCAGCAGCTTAGCTTCCGGTAGGGCCTACGAGCAGTACTTC. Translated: CASSLASGRAYEQYF.